This T cell receptor beta chain was recorded in a study of T cells in Graves' hyperthyroidism and ophthalmopathy. Background on the study: At initial diagnosis, before any treatment had begun, peripheral blood was obtained.

General study results and limits: Among thyroid clonotypes expanded above 0.001, most also appeared in blood.

The TCR beta CDR3 regions underwent amplification using RNA transcripts as the source. HTBI primers were employed in a first-round RT-PCR of the TCR CDR3. In TCRdb, the multiplex PCR reads were re-called with MiXCR into one record per CDR3 protein. The sample has 350,000 to 450,000 distinct CDR3 sequences, approximately 15% seen once. Germline CDR1 SGHRS, CDR2 YFSETQ. The CDR3 has 16 amino acids. The V segment lost 3 bases and the J segment 3 bases; nucleotides outside the gene matches: 9. Each 10 ml fresh peripheral blood draw supplied the PBMCs. This clonotype came up many times. The antigen is unknown.

Sequenced input: blood. This chain joins TRBV5-1 and TRBJ2-1, with TRBD2 identical over 7 bases. This clonotype was obtained from a woman aged 60-70 years with Graves' hyperthyroidism. In DNA form, the CDR3 reads TGCGCCAGCAGCTACTCCGGGACTAACTTCTACAATGAGCAGTTCTTC. Protein sequence: CASSYSGTNFYNEQFF.